The T cell receptor beta chain under discussion was sequenced for a study of cytomegalovirus exposure and HLA in healthy donors. Trimming cost V 6 bases and J 0 bases, with 17 bases left between them. In germline, CDR1 is MDHEN, CDR2 SYDVKM. This CDR3 spans 17 amino acids. Notes on this clone: The antigen remains undetermined.

Vbeta (60) and Jbeta (13) primers were used in the PCR. Repertoires were generated with immunoSEQ multiplex PCR, while TCRdb's copy carries only in-frame clones and drops some. The data show some 120,000 clones, over 65% seen once. Study results and caveats: There were some V segments, including TRBV6-2 and TRBV6-3, excluded as indistinguishable. Sequencing had likely introduced a cluster of highly shared sequence variants as an artifact. In a later analysis, roughly 17,000 TCR beta sequences were associated with HLA alleles at 0.05 false discovery rate.

Donors consisted of healthy bone marrow donors. The sequence came from a man between 45 and 60 years old in good health and CMV-seronegative. Sequencing used PBMCs. V gene TRBV28 combines with J gene TRBJ1-4; weak D call: TRBD1 (5 bases). CDR3: CASRTVGGRTTNEKLFF. CDR3 DNA: TGTGCCAGCAGAACCGTGGGGGGTCGAACAACTAATGAAAAACTGTTTTTT.